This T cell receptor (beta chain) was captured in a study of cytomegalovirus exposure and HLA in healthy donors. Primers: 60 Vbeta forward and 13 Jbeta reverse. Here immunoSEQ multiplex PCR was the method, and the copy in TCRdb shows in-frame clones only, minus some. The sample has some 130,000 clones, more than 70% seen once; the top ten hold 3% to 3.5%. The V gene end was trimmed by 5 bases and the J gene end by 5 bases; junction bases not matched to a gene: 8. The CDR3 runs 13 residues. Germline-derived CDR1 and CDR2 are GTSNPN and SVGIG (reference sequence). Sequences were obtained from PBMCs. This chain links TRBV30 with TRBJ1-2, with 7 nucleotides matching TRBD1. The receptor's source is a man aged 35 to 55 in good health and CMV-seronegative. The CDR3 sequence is CAWLGGDSYGYTF. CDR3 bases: TGTGCCTGGTTGGGCGGGGACAGTTATGGCTACACCTTC. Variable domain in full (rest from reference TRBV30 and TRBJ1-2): SQTIHQWPATLVQPVGSPLSLECTVEGTSNPNLYWYRQAAGRGLQLLFYSVGIGQISSEVPQNLSASRPQDRQFILSSKKLLLSDSGFYLCAWLGGDSYGYTFGSGTRLTVV.